Below, 28 T cell receptor beta chains from the same sample are listed, as sequenced in a study of STAT5B mutations in CD4+ large granular lymphocyte leukemia. Using immunoSEQ multiplex PCR, the repertoire was profiled, and TCRdb retains in-frame clones only, with some absent. The repertoire includes over 25,000 clones, 70% to 90% of them detected once, and around 4.5% sits in the top ten. The sequenced material came from CD4+ T cells from blood buffy coats. These receptors were collected from a human donor in good health.

J is TRBJ2-7 and V is TRBV7-9, with 8 bases matching TRBD2. The CDR3 contains 16 residues. V was pared by 1 base and J by 4 bases, with 9 bases of the junction left unmatched. Germline V gives CDR1 SEHNR, CDR2 FQNEAQ (reference sequence). Written as DNA, the CDR3 is TGTGCCAGCAGCTTAGTGGTTTCCAGCGGGAGATACGAGCAGTACTTC. The encoded protein is CASSLVVSSGRYEQYF.

This sequence joins TRBV19 and TRBJ2-2, with D perhaps TRBD1 or TRBD2 (5 bases each). The CDR3 extends over 20 amino acids. The V end was cut by 5 bases, the J end by 5 bases, with 30 bases between. Germline V gene lookup returns CDR1 LNHDA and CDR2 SQIVND (reference sequence). Written as DNA, the CDR3 is TGTGCCAGTAGTGGGATATTAGGACGGACTGAGGGGAAGAGGACCGGGGAGCTGTTTTTT. Amino acid sequence: CASSGILGRTEGKRTGELFF. Complete variable domain (other parts from reference TRBV19 and TRBJ2-2): DGGITQSPKYLFRKEGQNVTLSCEQNLNHDAMYWYRQDPGQGLRLIYYSQIVNDFQKGDIAEGYSVSREKKESFPLTVTSAQKNPTAFYLCASSGILGRTEGKRTGELFFGEGSRLTVL.

This clone came up once. Here the CDR3 reads CASSPVLPAEQYF. In nucleotides, the CDR3 is TGTGCCAGCAGTCCGGTCCTACCCGCCGAGCAGTACTTC. J is TRBJ2-7 and V is TRBV6-5; the D is unclear. The CDR3 contains 13 residues. The ends were cut back, 5 bases at V and 6 bases at J, with 14 bases in the middle. CDR1 is MNHEY and CDR2 is SVGAGI in the germline V gene.

This sequence joins TRBV4-2 and TRBJ2-5; TRBD1 matches at 11 bases. The V gene end was trimmed by 4 bases and the J gene end by 4 bases; junction bases not matched to a gene: 8. Looked up from germline, CDR1 is LGHNA and CDR2 is YNFKEQ. The CDR3 is 16 amino acids. CDR3 nucleotide sequence: TGTGCCAGCAGCCGGGACAGGGGGATAGGCTCAGAGACCCAGTACTTC. This translates into CASSRDRGIGSETQYF.

This sequence joins TRBV14 and TRBJ2-3, with 9 bases lining up with TRBD1. The V gene end was trimmed by 5 bases and the J gene end by 3 bases; junction bases not matched to a gene: 6. Looked up from germline, CDR1 is SGHDN and CDR2 is FVKESK. The CDR3 length is 15 residues. CDR3 sequence reads: CASSTYRGRTDTQYF. The CDR3 DNA reads TGTGCCAGCAGCACATACAGGGGGCGAACAGATACGCAGTATTTT. Variable domain in full (rest from reference TRBV14 and TRBJ2-3): EAGVTQFPSHSVIEKGQTVTLRCDPISGHDNLYWYRRVMGKEIKFLLHFVKESKQDESGMPNNRFLAERTGGTYSTLKVQPAELEDSGVYFCASSTYRGRTDTQYFGPGTRLTVL.

The J gene is TRBJ2-7, the V gene TRBV18; weak D call: TRBD1 (7 bases). Trimming pared 3 bases from V and 5 bases from J, leaving 23 bases between. The CDR3 is 17 amino acids. Germline V CDR1 and CDR2: KGHSH, LQKENI. The CDR3 protein is CASSPGVLRQGGNEQYF. The DNA for the CDR3 is TGTGCCAGCTCACCCGGAGTGTTGAGACAGGGAGGAAACGAGCAGTACTTC.

The genes are TRBV10-1 and TRBJ1-2, with D unresolved. CDR3 length: 13 residues. Between the trimmed V and J ends, which lost 1 base and 3 bases, there was a span of 6 bases. From germline, CDR1 is WNHNN and CDR2 SYGVQD (reference sequence). The CDR3 DNA follows: TGCGCCAGCAGTGAGTACGGATACTATGGCTACACCTTC. Translating gives CASSEYGYYGYTF.

This chain uses TRBV5-1 with TRBJ2-3, with 8 bases matching TRBD1. CDR3 size: 14 residues. J gave up 5 bases and V 2 bases, and 4 bases lay outside the gene matches. Looked up from germline, CDR1 is SGHRS and CDR2 is YFSETQ. The CDR3 loop reads CASSLGQGGDTQYF. DNA for the CDR3: TGCGCCAGCAGCTTAGGACAGGGCGGAGATACGCAGTATTTT.

CDR3 in DNA: TGTGCCAGCAGCTCCGCGCTAGCGGGAAGGACCGGGGAGCTGTTTTTT. Residues: CASSSALAGRTGELFF. This chain connects TRBV7-3 to TRBJ2-2, with 9 bases matching TRBD2. With V trimmed by 4 bases and J by 5 bases, 8 bases remained unmatched. Germline CDR1 reads SGHTA; CDR2 reads FQGTGA. The CDR3 extends over 16 amino acids. The full variable domain, rest sourced from reference TRBV7-3 and TRBJ2-2, is GAGVSQTPSNKVTEKGKYVELRCDPISGHTALYWYRQSLGQGPEFLIYFQGTGAADDSGLPNDRFFAVRPEGSVSTLKIQRTERGDSAVYLCASSSALAGRTGELFFGEGSRLTVL.

This clone has just a few counts. The chain employs TRBV2 and TRBJ2-7; D unclear. The germline V gene encodes CDR1 SNHLY and CDR2 FYNNEI. CDR3 length: 12 amino acids. Trimming left V 7 bases short and J 3 bases short, with 10 bases between. CDR3: CASKPTHYEQYF. Here the CDR3 DNA reads TGTGCCAGCAAGCCTACTCACTACGAGCAGTACTTC.

This clone was seen once. The genes are TRBV19 and TRBJ2-5, with D unresolved. Trimming left V 5 bases short and J 5 bases short, with 12 bases between. CDR1 and CDR2 from the germline V gene are LNHDA and SQIVND (reference sequence). This CDR3 contains 13 residues. DNA of the CDR3: TGTGCCAGTAGTCCCTCTGAAGGGGAGACCCAGTACTTC. Translated: CASSPSEGETQYF.

The chain combines TRBV9 with TRBJ2-4; D perhaps matches TRBD2 (5 bases). V shed 2 bases and J shed 5 bases, with 8 bases lying between them. Per the germline V gene, CDR1 is SGDLS and CDR2 is YYNGEE. The CDR3 runs to 13 residues. This CDR3 reads CASSVGAENIQYF. DNA of the CDR3: TGTGCCAGCAGCGTGGGAGCAGAAAACATTCAGTACTTC.

The chain recombines TRBV27 with TRBJ2-5, with TRBD2 as a possible D gene (5 bases). Germline assignment: CDR1 MNHEY and CDR2 SMNVEV (reference sequence). This CDR3 comprises 14 residues. Trimming shortened V by 6 bases and J by 2 bases, and 13 bases separated the two germline ends. The CDR3 protein is CASRHAGAQETQYF. DNA for the CDR3: TGTGCCAGCAGGCATGCGGGCGCTCAAGAGACCCAGTACTTC.

The CDR3 DNA reads as TGTGCCAGCAGCCGGGACACCGGGGAAAAACTGTTTTTT. Its protein product is CASSRDTGEKLFF. The chain uses TRBV6-4 and TRBJ1-4; tentative D call: TRBD1 (6 bases). Per the germline V gene, CDR1 is MRHNA and CDR2 is SNTAGT. V lost 6 bases to trimming and J lost 8 bases, with 13 bases between them. This CDR3 spans 13 amino acids.

The chain joins TRBV6-5 to TRBJ2-1, with TRBD2 matching 7 bases. Germline CDR1 reads MNHEY; CDR2 reads SVGAGI. The CDR3 extends over 13 amino acids. V gave up 7 bases and J gave up 8 bases; unmatched junction bases: 8. CDR3 sequence reads: CASKSGGVDEQFF. As DNA, the CDR3 is TGTGCCAGCAAGTCGGGGGGAGTAGATGAGCAGTTCTTC.

The J gene is TRBJ2-3, the V gene TRBV28, with 13 bases that match TRBD2. CDR1 is MDHEN and CDR2 is SYDVKM in the germline V gene. With V trimmed by 2 bases and J by 7 bases, 12 bases remained unmatched. CDR3 size: 18 residues. CDR3 amino acids: CASSLDLWTSGRSNTQYF. CDR3 sequence (DNA): TGTGCCAGCAGTTTAGATTTATGGACTAGCGGGAGATCGAATACGCAGTATTTT.

This clone has only one observation. This sequence joins TRBV29-1 and TRBJ2-2, with 8 bases identical to TRBD1. V was pared by 5 bases and J by 8 bases, with 7 bases of the junction left unmatched. Germline V gene lookup returns CDR1 SQVTM and CDR2 ANQGSEA. The CDR3 consists of 13 residues. Written as DNA, the CDR3 is TGCAGCGTTCGCCCAGGGGGCGGTGGGGAGCTGTTTTTT. This gives the protein CSVRPGGGGELFF.

V gene TRBV13 combines with J gene TRBJ1-4; the D gene is possibly TRBD1 (5 bases). V lost 3 bases and J 7 bases, leaving 12 bases between the germline ends. CDR1 is PRHDT, CDR2 FYEKMQ, per germline (reference sequence). The CDR3 is made up of 14 amino acids. This CDR3 reads CASSFSGTVEKLFF. CDR3 nucleotide sequence: TGTGCCAGCAGCTTCTCCGGGACTGTTGAAAAACTGTTTTTT. The variable domain in full, with the rest retrieved from reference TRBV13 and TRBJ1-4, is AAGVIQSPRHLIKEKRETATLKCYPIPRHDTVYWYQQGPGQDPQFLISFYEKMQSDKGSIPDRFSAQQFSDYHSELNMSSLELGDSALYFCASSFSGTVEKLFFGSGTQLSVL.

V gene TRBV10-2 combines with J gene TRBJ2-5; no definite D call. The CDR3 totals 12 residues. Trimming removed 4 bases from V and 4 bases from J, with 7 bases in between. Germline CDR1 reads WSHSY; CDR2 reads SAAADI. The DNA for the CDR3 is TGCGCCAGCAGTGCAGTAGGAGAGACCCAGTACTTC. Protein sequence: CASSAVGETQYF.

The genes are TRBV11-2 and TRBJ2-3, with TRBD2 matching over 7 bases. V shed 5 bases, J shed 0 bases, and the junction held 8 bases outside the gene matches. Germline V gene sequence: CDR1 SGHAT, CDR2 FQNNGV. There are 16 residues in the CDR3. The CDR3 bases are TGTGCCAGCAGCCCCCTACCGGGAGGTAGCACAGATACGCAGTATTTT. As protein: CASSPLPGGSTDTQYF.

V usage is TRBV4-1 and J usage is TRBJ1-2, with TRBD1 as a possible D gene (5 bases). Per germline, CDR1 MGHRA and CDR2 YSYEKL. V was cut by 4 bases and J by 4 bases, with 19 bases left in between. The CDR3 is 16 amino acids. CDR3 DNA: TGCGCCAGCAGCCCGATCTTAGGGCAGGGTGGCTATGGCTACACCTTC. Encoded protein: CASSPILGQGGYGYTF.

Notes on this clone: The junction departs from the called germline gene at one end, perhaps through a read error. The CDR3 bases are TGTGCCAGCAGTTTGGGTGCTGGGTCACCCTACGAGCAGTACTTC. It encodes CASSLGAGSPYEQYF. The chain uses TRBV5-6 and TRBJ2-7; D is undetermined. The CDR3 is made up of 15 amino acids. The germline gives CDR1 SGHDT, CDR2 YYEEEE. Combining the CDR3 with reference TRBV5-6 and TRBJ2-7 gives the whole variable domain DAGVTQSPTHLIKTRGQQVTLRCSPKSGHDTVSWYQQALGQGPQFIFQYYEEEERQRGNFPDRFSGHQFPNYSSELNVNALLLGDSALYLCASSLGAGSPYEQYFGPGTRLTVT.

The chain joins TRBV5-1 to TRBJ1-5, with 9 bases fitting TRBD1. The CDR3 extends over 13 amino acids. Germline values: CDR1 SGHRS, CDR2 YFSETQ. Germline trimming cut 4 bases from V and 7 bases from J; bases unmatched to any gene: 3. CDR3 region: CASSPTGGQPQHF. The CDR3 bases are TGCGCCAGCAGCCCGACAGGGGGACAGCCCCAGCATTTT.

The rearrangement joins TRBV5-4 to TRBJ2-3, with D unresolved. The V end lost 4 bases, the J end lost 3 bases, and 9 bases lay between the germline ends. CDR3 length equals 13 residues. Germline CDR1 SGHNT, CDR2 YYREEE (reference sequence). CDR3 in amino acids: CASSQVATDTQYF. CDR3 DNA sequence: TGTGCCAGCAGCCAGGTGGCAACAGATACGCAGTATTTT.

This sequence joins TRBV15 and TRBJ2-5; D gene unclear. Germline lookup yields CDR1 LNHNV and CDR2 YYDKDF (reference sequence). Trimming stripped 5 bases from V and 5 bases from J, with 18 bases between. This CDR3 region has 15 residues. CDR3 DNA: TGTGCCACCAGCTCACCAGGCACGAGTCGGGAGACCCAGTACTTC. Protein sequence: CATSSPGTSRETQYF.

The rearrangement links TRBV9 to TRBJ2-2; D remains ambiguous. Germline CDR1 and CDR2: SGDLS and YYNGEE. The CDR3 runs 14 residues. V was shortened by 4 bases and J by 2 bases, with 9 bases between the two germline ends. The CDR3 DNA is TGTGCCAGCAGCACAGACCACAACACCGGGGAGCTGTTTTTT. This sequence encodes CASSTDHNTGELFF.

The V gene is TRBV15, the J gene TRBJ1-3, with D tentatively TRBD1 (5 bases). The germline V gene has CDR1 LNHNV and CDR2 YYDKDF (reference sequence). The CDR3 is made up of 15 amino acids. Trimming pared 5 bases from V and 3 bases from J, leaving 14 bases between. Here the CDR3 DNA reads TGTGCCACCAGCGTCGGTGGGGGGTATGGAAACACCATATATTTT. It codes for CATSVGGGYGNTIYF. Full variable domain (rest looked up from reference TRBV15 and TRBJ1-3): DAMVIQNPRYQVTQFGKPVTLSCSQTLNHNVMYWYQQKSSQAPKLLFHYYDKDFNNEADTPDNFQSRRPNTSFCFLDIRSPGLGDTAMYLCATSVGGGYGNTIYFGEGSWLTVV.

The chain recombines TRBV2 with TRBJ1-2, with 7 bases fitting TRBD1. Unmatched junction bases numbered 15, after V lost 4 bases and J lost 4 bases. CDR1 is SNHLY, CDR2 FYNNEI, per germline. The CDR3 has 17 residues. The CDR3, as DNA: TGTGCCAGCAGTGGATCCCCCTACAGGGGCGGTGGCTATGGCTACACCTTC. Its translation: CASSGSPYRGGGYGYTF.